Shown below are 4 T cell receptor beta chains from a single sample sequenced in a study of cytomegalovirus exposure and HLA in healthy donors. This PCR relied on a set of 60 Vbeta primers and 13 Jbeta primers. Sequencing used immunoSEQ multiplex PCR; TCRdb keeps in-frame clones, though not all of them. The sample has some 200,000 clones; just under 80% are singletons. The sample taken for sequencing was PBMCs. The receptor source for this set is a female donor in good health and CMV-seronegative.

The CDR3 is CASSGRGMNTEAFF. The CDR3 coding sequence is TGTGCCAGTAGTGGAAGGGGGATGAACACTGAAGCTTTCTTT. The gene calls are TRBV19 and TRBJ1-1, with a weak D call TRBD1 (6 bases). V gave up 5 bases and J gave up 0 bases, with 10 bases separating them. Germline loops: CDR1 LNHDA, CDR2 SQIVND (reference sequence). There are 14 residues in the CDR3.

V and J are TRBV27 and TRBJ1-1, with D possibly TRBD1 on 5 matching bases. CDR3 length: 15 amino acids. Trimming stripped 5 bases from V and 4 bases from J, with 17 bases between. Germline CDR1 and CDR2: MNHEY and SMNVEV (reference sequence). The CDR3 sequence: CASSIFRVWGTEAFF. The CDR3 nucleotides read TGTGCCAGCAGTATTTTCAGGGTCTGGGGCACTGAAGCTTTCTTT.

J is TRBJ2-5 and V is TRBV27; no definite D call. The CDR3 contains 13 residues. Germline CDR1 and CDR2: MNHEY and SMNVEV (reference sequence). The V end was cut by 2 bases, the J end by 3 bases, with 7 bases between. As DNA, the CDR3 is TGTGCCAGCAGTTTAGGGCAGGAAGAGACCCAGTACTTC. It translates to CASSLGQEETQYF.

The genes are TRBV18 and TRBJ2-3; a weak D match, TRBD2 (7 bases). The V gene's germline CDR1 is KGHSH and CDR2 LQKENI. This CDR3 is built from 17 residues. Trimming shortened V by 1 base and J by 5 bases, and 19 bases separated the two germline ends. CDR3 coding DNA: TGTGCCAGCTCACCACTCCGGAGGGGGGGCAACCTAGATACGCAGTATTTT. Its translation is CASSPLRRGGNLDTQYF.